These 26 T cell receptor beta chains came from one sample sequenced in a study of shared clonotypes between healthy human individuals. Method: immunoSEQ multiplex PCR; TCRdb's copy keeps in-frame clones and lacks some. The table has roughly 2,000,000 clones, around 93% seen once. Naive CD8 cells lacked CD45RO and underwent positive selection for CCR7, leaving out terminally differentiated effector memory CD45RA+ cells. The material sequenced was naive CD8+ T cells from PBMCs. The source of these receptors is a young man in good health. Some clones in this sample may be carry-over from other donors' samples.

The rearrangement joins TRBV9 to TRBJ1-3, with D possibly TRBD1 on 5 matching bases. This CDR3 is built from 15 residues. Germline CDR1 reads SGDLS; CDR2 reads YYNGEE. Between the trimmed V and J ends, which lost 3 bases and 0 bases, there was a span of 10 bases. The CDR3 spells CASSDGGTSGNTIYF. Written as DNA, the CDR3 is TGTGCCAGCAGCGACGGGGGAACCTCTGGAAACACCATATATTTT.

The chain has TRBV9 and TRBJ2-1; no reliable D call. Germline-derived CDR1 and CDR2 are SGDLS and YYNGEE. Between the trimmed V and J ends, which lost 0 bases and 2 bases, there was a span of 9 bases. The CDR3 sequence is 15 residues long. The CDR3 DNA follows: TGTGCCAGCAGCGTAGGTCAGGATCCCTACAATGAGCAGTTCTTC. This gives the protein CASSVGQDPYNEQFF.

This clone was detected only once. The chain is built from TRBV28 and TRBJ2-5; 8 positions agree with TRBD2. The CDR3 spans 15 residues. V was clipped by 4 bases and J by 2 bases; unmatched bases: 6. Looked up from germline, CDR1 is MDHEN and CDR2 is SYDVKM. The CDR3: CASSYTSGDQETQYF. CDR3 bases: TGTGCCAGCAGTTATACTAGCGGAGATCAAGAGACCCAGTACTTC.

The chain joins TRBV7-9 to TRBJ2-7; the match to TRBD1 covers 7 bases. Germline trimming cut 4 bases from V and 6 bases from J; bases unmatched to any gene: 6. CDR1 is SEHNR, CDR2 FQNEAQ, per germline (reference sequence). The length of the CDR3 is 13 residues. The CDR3 reads CASSSGDSLEQYF. CDR3 DNA sequence: TGTGCCAGCAGCTCAGGGGACAGTCTCGAGCAGTACTTC.

This chain links TRBV27 with TRBJ2-7, with 7 bases aligning to TRBD2. The CDR3 length is 12 residues. V shed 6 bases, J shed 6 bases, and the junction held 5 bases outside the gene matches. From germline, CDR1 is MNHEY and CDR2 SMNVEV (reference sequence). The CDR3 nucleotides read TGTGCCAGCAGGGGGGGGTACTCCGAGCAGTACTTC. It is translated as CASRGGYSEQYF.

This clone was observed a handful of times. The chain has TRBV6-1 and TRBJ2-7; possibly TRBD2 for D (5 bases). The V end was cut by 4 bases, the J end by 5 bases, with 18 bases between. CDR1 MNHNS and CDR2 SASEGT come from the germline V gene. The CDR3 length is 15 residues. The CDR3 region is CASSGRGVRVDEQYF. The CDR3 bases are TGTGCCAGCAGTGGCCGGGGTGTGAGGGTGGACGAGCAGTACTTC.

The genes are TRBV7-3 and TRBJ2-2; D ambiguous. Germline loops: CDR1 SGHTA, CDR2 FQGTGA. Between the trimmed V and J ends, which lost 4 bases and 5 bases, there was a span of 5 bases. The CDR3 runs to 12 residues. The chain's CDR3 is CASSSSTGELFF. CDR3 coding DNA: TGTGCCAGCAGCTCCTCTACCGGGGAGCTGTTTTTT. The variable domain in full, with the rest retrieved from reference TRBV7-3 and TRBJ2-2, is GAGVSQTPSNKVTEKGKYVELRCDPISGHTALYWYRQSLGQGPEFLIYFQGTGAADDSGLPNDRFFAVRPEGSVSTLKIQRTERGDSAVYLCASSSSTGELFFGEGSRLTVL.

V gene TRBV15 combines with J gene TRBJ2-7; D may match TRBD1 or TRBD2 (5 bases each). Looked up from germline, CDR1 is LNHNV and CDR2 is YYDKDF (reference sequence). The CDR3 is 15 amino acids. Deletions cut 1 base from V and 3 bases from J, with 13 bases between. The CDR3 protein is CATSRGQTEGYEQYF. The CDR3 nucleotides are TGTGCCACCAGCAGAGGACAGACAGAGGGCTACGAGCAGTACTTC. Full variable domain (rest looked up from reference TRBV15 and TRBJ2-7): DAMVIQNPRYQVTQFGKPVTLSCSQTLNHNVMYWYQQKSSQAPKLLFHYYDKDFNNEADTPDNFQSRRPNTSFCFLDIRSPGLGDTAMYLCATSRGQTEGYEQYFGPGTRLTVT.

This chain connects TRBV11-3 to TRBJ2-7; TRBD2 might be the D (6 bases). V was cut by 5 bases and J by 0 bases, with 11 bases left in between. This CDR3 has 14 residues. Germline V CDR1 and CDR2: SGHNT, YENEEA. CDR3 DNA sequence: TGTGCCAGCAGCCACCGGGACTCCTCCTACGAGCAGTACTTC. The encoded protein is CASSHRDSSYEQYF.

Remarks on this clone: Different DNA sequences within this sample yield the same CDR3. The CDR3 DNA is TGTGCCAGCAGCTTCCCTGGGCAGACCTACGAGCAGTACTTC. Protein sequence: CASSFPGQTYEQYF. The chain recombines TRBV7-9 with TRBJ2-7; D is ambiguous. V was clipped by 3 bases and J by 2 bases, with 11 bases between them. This CDR3 spans 14 amino acids. Germline CDR1 reads SEHNR; CDR2 reads FQNEAQ (reference sequence).

Notes on this clone: Other DNA sequences in this specimen translate into the identical CDR3. This chain connects TRBV5-1 to TRBJ2-7, with D unresolved. Trimming removed 3 bases from V and 0 bases from J, with 7 bases in between. CDR1 and CDR2 from the germline V gene are SGHRS and YFSETQ. This CDR3 comprises 13 residues. CDR3 bases: TGCGCCAGCAGCTATGGCGGCTCCTACGAGCAGTACTTC. It yields the protein CASSYGGSYEQYF.

This rearrangement joins TRBV28 to TRBJ2-1, with D perhaps TRBD1 or TRBD2 (5 bases each). Trimming pared 5 bases from V and 0 bases from J, leaving 14 bases between. Germline CDR1 is MDHEN and CDR2 is SYDVKM. The CDR3 length is 16 residues. Here the CDR3 reads CASSPYAGSSYNEQFF. CDR3 in DNA: TGTGCCAGCAGTCCCTACGCAGGGAGCTCCTACAATGAGCAGTTCTTC.

The V call is TRBV5-6, the J call TRBJ2-1, with D possibly being TRBD2 (6 bases). Germline V gene lookup returns CDR1 SGHDT and CDR2 YYEEEE. The CDR3 has 13 amino acids. Trimming left V 4 bases short and J 7 bases short, with 12 bases between. The CDR3 is CASSLTSWNEQFF. The CDR3 region has the DNA TGTGCCAGCAGCCTGACTAGTTGGAATGAGCAGTTCTTC.

For this clone: This specimen includes other DNA sequences encoding the same CDR3. The chain couples TRBV2 to TRBJ1-3; maybe TRBD1 (5 bases). V lost 0 bases and J 4 bases, leaving 7 bases between the germline ends. This CDR3 comprises 14 residues. Germline V gene lookup returns CDR1 SNHLY and CDR2 FYNNEI. The CDR3 loop is CASSEAGPGNTIYF. DNA of the CDR3: TGTGCCAGCAGTGAAGCGGGGCCGGGAAACACCATATATTTT. The variable domain in full, completed from reference TRBV2 and TRBJ1-3, reads EPEVTQTPSHQVTQMGQEVILRCVPISNHLYFYWYRQILGQKVEFLVSFYNNEISEKSEIFDDQFSVERPDGSNFTLKIRSTKLEDSAMYFCASSEAGPGNTIYFGEGSWLTVV.

The chain links TRBV9 to TRBJ1-1, with D possibly being TRBD1 (6 bases). CDR1 SGDLS and CDR2 YYNGEE come from the germline V gene. The V gene lost 0 bases and the J gene lost 1 base, with 10 bases spanning the gap. This CDR3 has 15 amino acids. The CDR3 nucleotides are TGTGCCAGCAGCGTAGTGGACAGTCCGAACACTGAAGCTTTCTTT. This translates into CASSVVDSPNTEAFF.

This clone was observed a few times. Different DNA sequences within this sample yield the same CDR3. V gene TRBV27 combines with J gene TRBJ2-7, with 7 bases fitting TRBD1. V trimming: 5 bases; J trimming: 2 bases; junction bases outside the gene matches: 3. Germline loops: CDR1 MNHEY, CDR2 SMNVEV (reference sequence). This CDR3 is 13 amino acids long. CDR3 sequence: CASSPTGPYEQYF. CDR3 DNA: TGTGCCAGCAGTCCGACAGGGCCCTACGAGCAGTACTTC.

The V call is TRBV6-5, the J call TRBJ2-7; D uncertain. V was clipped by 8 bases and J by 0 bases, with 8 bases between them. This CDR3 has 12 amino acids. Germline lookup yields CDR1 MNHEY and CDR2 SVGAGI. CDR3 loop: CASSRTSYEQYF. In DNA form, the CDR3 reads TGTGCCAGCTCCAGGACCTCCTACGAGCAGTACTTC.

This sequence joins TRBV6-5 and TRBJ2-5; TRBD1 or TRBD2 may be the D gene (6 bases each). Germline CDR1 is MNHEY and CDR2 is SVGAGI. This CDR3 region has 13 residues. Trimming pared 6 bases from V and 4 bases from J, leaving 12 bases between. The CDR3 loop is CASSLQGGETQYF. CDR3 DNA: TGTGCCAGCAGCCTACAGGGAGGAGAGACCCAGTACTTC.

The chain joins TRBV28 to TRBJ1-5, with D unclear. The CDR3 has 16 residues. Germline CDR1 and CDR2: MDHEN and SYDVKM. V was trimmed by 9 bases and J by 5 bases, leaving 23 bases between them. The CDR3, as DNA: TGTGCCAGTTTCCCTCAAGCCAGCGGAAGCCATCAGCCCCAGCATTTT. Its translation is CASFPQASGSHQPQHF.

The rearrangement links TRBV4-3 to TRBJ1-4; D gene unclear. This CDR3 is built from 13 residues. Per the germline V gene, CDR1 is LGHNA and CDR2 is YSLEER. The V end was cut by 3 bases, the J end by 12 bases, with 14 bases between. CDR3 bases: TGCGCCAGCAGCCAGGGGTTTCGGCAGGAACTGTTTTTT. It codes for CASSQGFRQELFF.

A note on this clone: The junction and the germline gene differ at one end; a read error may be behind it. V usage is TRBV25-1 and J usage is TRBJ2-1; unclear D gene. Germline V gives CDR1 MGHDK, CDR2 SYGVNS. This CDR3 has 11 amino acids. CDR3 bases: TGTGCCAGCAGTAAATACAATGAGCAGTTCTTC. Translation: CASSKYNEQFF.

This clone has only one observation. This rearrangement joins TRBV27 to TRBJ2-7; no definite D call. Germline V gene sequence: CDR1 MNHEY, CDR2 SMNVEV (reference sequence). The CDR3 covers 14 residues. V was pared by 1 base and J by 3 bases, with 10 bases between. CDR3 bases: TGTGCCAGCAGTTTATTAGGAAGAGTCTACGAGCAGTACTTC. Its protein is CASSLLGRVYEQYF.

The sample holds one count of this clone. The chain joins TRBV19 to TRBJ1-5; no clear D. With 8 bases removed from V and 7 bases from J, the gap between germline ends came to 12 bases. There are 12 residues in the CDR3. Germline CDR1 is LNHDA and CDR2 is SQIVND (reference sequence). The DNA for the CDR3 is TGTGCCAGTTGTGAGGCCCCACAGCCCCAGCATTTT. Translating gives CASCEAPQPQHF.

The chain uses TRBV5-6 and TRBJ1-1, with TRBD1 as a possible D gene (5 bases). This CDR3 has 14 residues. V dropped 0 bases and J dropped 10 bases, with 16 bases sitting between them. Germline CDR1 and CDR2: SGHDT and YYEEEE. Here the CDR3 DNA reads TGTGCCAGCAGCTTGGGTCCAGGGATAGTTGGAGCTTTCTTT. This encodes CASSLGPGIVGAFF. The variable domain in full, with the rest retrieved from reference TRBV5-6 and TRBJ1-1, is DAGVTQSPTHLIKTRGQQVTLRCSPKSGHDTVSWYQQALGQGPQFIFQYYEEEERQRGNFPDRFSGHQFPNYSSELNVNALLLGDSALYLCASSLGPGIVGAFFGQGTRLTVV.

The gene calls are TRBV5-4 and TRBJ1-1; D is possibly TRBD1 (6 bases). The CDR3 totals 13 residues. The germline V gene encodes CDR1 SGHNT and CDR2 YYREEE (reference sequence). V lost 4 bases and J 0 bases, leaving 7 bases between the germline ends. CDR3 residues: CASSTGLNTEAFF. The CDR3, as DNA: TGTGCCAGCAGCACAGGGCTGAACACTGAAGCTTTCTTT.

The V call is TRBV29-1, the J call TRBJ2-3; perhaps D is TRBD1 or TRBD2 (5 bases each). Trimming stripped 3 bases from V and 2 bases from J, with 18 bases between. The CDR3 runs to 16 residues. In germline, CDR1 is SQVTM, CDR2 ANQGSEA. CDR3 nucleotides: TGCAGCGTTGAGGCCGGGACCGCCAGGATCACAGATACGCAGTATTTT. Amino acids: CSVEAGTARITDTQYF.